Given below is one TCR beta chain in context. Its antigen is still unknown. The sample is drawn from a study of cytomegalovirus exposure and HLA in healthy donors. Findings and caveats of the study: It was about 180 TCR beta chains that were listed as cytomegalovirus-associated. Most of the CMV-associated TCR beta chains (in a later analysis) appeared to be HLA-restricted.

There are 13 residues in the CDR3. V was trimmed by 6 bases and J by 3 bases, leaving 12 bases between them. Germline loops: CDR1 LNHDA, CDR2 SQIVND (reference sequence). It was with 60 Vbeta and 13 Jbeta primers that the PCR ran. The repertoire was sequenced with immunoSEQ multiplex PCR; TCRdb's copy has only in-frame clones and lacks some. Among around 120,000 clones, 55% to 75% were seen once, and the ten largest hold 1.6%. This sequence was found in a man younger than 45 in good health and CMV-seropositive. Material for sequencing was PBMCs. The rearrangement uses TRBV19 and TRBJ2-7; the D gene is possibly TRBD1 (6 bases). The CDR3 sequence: CASRGQGSYEQYF. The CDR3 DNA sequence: TGTGCCAGTAGGGGCCAGGGGAGCTACGAGCAGTACTTC.